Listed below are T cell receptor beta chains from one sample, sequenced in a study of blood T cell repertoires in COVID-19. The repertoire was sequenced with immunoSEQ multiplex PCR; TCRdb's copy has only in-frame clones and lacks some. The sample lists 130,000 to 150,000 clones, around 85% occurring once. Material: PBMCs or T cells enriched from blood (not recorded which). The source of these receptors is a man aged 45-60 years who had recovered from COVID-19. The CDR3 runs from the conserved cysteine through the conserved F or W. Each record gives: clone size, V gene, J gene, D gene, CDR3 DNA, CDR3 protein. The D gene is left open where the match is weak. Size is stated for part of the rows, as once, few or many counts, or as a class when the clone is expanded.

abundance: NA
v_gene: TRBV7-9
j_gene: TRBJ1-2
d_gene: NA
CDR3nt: TGTGCCAGCAGCTTTGGGCAAAACTATGGCTACACCTTC
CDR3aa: CASSFGQNYGYTF

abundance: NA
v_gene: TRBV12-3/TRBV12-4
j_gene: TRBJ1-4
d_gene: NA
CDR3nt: TGTGCCAGCAGTCAAACCACAGGGGAAAAACTGTTTTTT
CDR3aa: CASSQTTGEKLFF

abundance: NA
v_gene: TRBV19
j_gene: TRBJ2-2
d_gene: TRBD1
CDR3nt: TGTGCCAGCCGGGACAGGACCACCGGGGAGCTGTTTTTT
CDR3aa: CASRDRTTGELFF

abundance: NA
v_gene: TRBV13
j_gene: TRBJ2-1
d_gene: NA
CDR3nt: TGTGCCAGCAGCTTGACAGGCTCCTACAATGAGCAGTTCTTC
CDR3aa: CASSLTGSYNEQFF

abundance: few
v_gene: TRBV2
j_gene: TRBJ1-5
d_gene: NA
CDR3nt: TGTGCCAGCAGTGAAGTTGGCCGGGGGAGACAGCCCCAGCATTTT
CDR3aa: CASSEVGRGRQPQHF

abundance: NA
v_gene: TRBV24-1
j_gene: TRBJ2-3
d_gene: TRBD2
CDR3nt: TGTGCCACCAGTGATTCCGCGGGGGGCACAGATACGCAGTATTTT
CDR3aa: CATSDSAGGTDTQYF

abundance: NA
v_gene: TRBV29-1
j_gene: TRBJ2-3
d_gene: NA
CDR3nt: TGCAGCGCCGTAGCGCGGACAGACTGGGCAGATACGCAGTATTTT
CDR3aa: CSAVARTDWADTQYF

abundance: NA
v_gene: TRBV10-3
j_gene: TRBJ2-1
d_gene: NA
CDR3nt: TGTGCCATCAAATTAGACCAGAGTAGGGGGAATGAGCAGTTCTTC
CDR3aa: CAIKLDQSRGNEQFF

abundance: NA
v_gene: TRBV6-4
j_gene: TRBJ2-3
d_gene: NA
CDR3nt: TGTGCCAGCAGTGAGGGCGGGCGGTTCACAGATACGCAGTATTTT
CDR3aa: CASSEGGRFTDTQYF

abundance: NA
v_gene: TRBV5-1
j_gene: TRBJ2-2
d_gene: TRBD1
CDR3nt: TGCGCCAGCACACAGGGGTCTTCGAACACCGGGGAGCTGTTTTTT
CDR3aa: CASTQGSSNTGELFF

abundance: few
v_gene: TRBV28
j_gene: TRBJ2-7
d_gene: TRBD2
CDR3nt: TGTGCCAGCAGTTCCCCGTCTAGCGGGGGGGCCTTGGGCGAGCAGTACTTC
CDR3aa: CASSSPSSGGALGEQYF

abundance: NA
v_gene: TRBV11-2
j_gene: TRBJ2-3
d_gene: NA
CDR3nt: TGTGCCAGCAGCTCCGTTGGAAGGGGGGGCCGTCCAGATACGCAGTATTTT
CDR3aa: CASSSVGRGGRPDTQYF

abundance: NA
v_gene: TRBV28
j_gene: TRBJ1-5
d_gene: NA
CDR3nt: TGTGCCAGCAGTTTAAGCGGACCACTTAATCAGCCCCAGCATTTT
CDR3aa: CASSLSGPLNQPQHF

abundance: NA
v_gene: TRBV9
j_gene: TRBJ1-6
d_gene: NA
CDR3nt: TGTGCCAGCAGCGTACTGGCAGCGGATTCACCCCTCCACTTT
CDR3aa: CASSVLAADSPLHF

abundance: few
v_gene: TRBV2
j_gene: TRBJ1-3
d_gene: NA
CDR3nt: TGTGCCAGCAGTGAAGCCCAGGGTGGTGGAAACACCATATATTTT
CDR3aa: CASSEAQGGGNTIYF

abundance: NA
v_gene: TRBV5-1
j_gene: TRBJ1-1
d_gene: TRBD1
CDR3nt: TGCGCCAGCAGCGCTCGACAGGGGCAGAACACTGAAGCTTTCTTT
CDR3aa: CASSARQGQNTEAFF

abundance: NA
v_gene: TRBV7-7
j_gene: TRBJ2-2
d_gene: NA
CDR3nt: TGTGCTAGCAGCTTAGCGTCGCGGTTGGAGGGTGACAGGGTCGCCGGGGAGCTGTTTTTT
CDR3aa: CASSLASRLEGDRVAGELFF

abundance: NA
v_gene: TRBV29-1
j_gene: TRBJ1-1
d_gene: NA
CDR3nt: TGCAGCGTAGCTCAGAGAGGTGAAGCTTTCTTT
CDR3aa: CSVAQRGEAFF

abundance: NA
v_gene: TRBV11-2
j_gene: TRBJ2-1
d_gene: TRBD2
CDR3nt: TGTGCCAGCAGCTCACTTGTCCCGGGACTAGCGGGGGGGCCGAATGAGCAGTTCTTC
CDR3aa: CASSSLVPGLAGGPNEQFF

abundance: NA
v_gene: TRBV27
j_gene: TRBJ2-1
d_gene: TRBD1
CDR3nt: TGTGCCAGCAGAAGGGACAGGGGGTATAATGAGCAGTTCTTC
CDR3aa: CASRRDRGYNEQFF

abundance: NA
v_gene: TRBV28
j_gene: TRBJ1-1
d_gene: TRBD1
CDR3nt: TGTGCCAGCAGTTCCCCAGGACAGGGGGGAACTGAAGCTTTCTTT
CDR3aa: CASSSPGQGGTEAFF

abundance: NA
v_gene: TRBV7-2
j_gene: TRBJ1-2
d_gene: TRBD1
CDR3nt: TGTGCCAGCAGCTTAGGGACAGGGCCCAGCTATGGCTACACCTTC
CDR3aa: CASSLGTGPSYGYTF

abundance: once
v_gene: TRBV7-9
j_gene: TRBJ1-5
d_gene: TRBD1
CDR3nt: TGTGCCAGCAGCAAATCCGGGACAGGGATTGATCAGCCCCAGCATTTT
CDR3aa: CASSKSGTGIDQPQHF

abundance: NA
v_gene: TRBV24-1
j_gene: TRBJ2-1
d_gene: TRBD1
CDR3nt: TGTGCCACCAGTGACCGTAGACAGGGGGCTAGTGAGCAGTTCTTC
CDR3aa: CATSDRRQGASEQFF

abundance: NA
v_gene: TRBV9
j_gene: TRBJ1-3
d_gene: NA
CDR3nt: TGTGCCAGCAGCGTAGACTTTGCAGGGAGGGGATCTGGAAACACCATATATTTT
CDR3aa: CASSVDFAGRGSGNTIYF

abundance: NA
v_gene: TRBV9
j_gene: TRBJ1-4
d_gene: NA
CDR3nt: TGTGCCAGCAGCGGCAGGCCCAGCATTAATGAAAAACTGTTTTTT
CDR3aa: CASSGRPSINEKLFF

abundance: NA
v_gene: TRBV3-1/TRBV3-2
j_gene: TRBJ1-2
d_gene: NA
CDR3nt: TGTGCCAGCAGCCAAGTTCCAGGCCTCTATGGCTACACCTTC
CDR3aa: CASSQVPGLYGYTF